The rows below give T cell receptor beta chains drawn from one sample of a study of T cells in Graves' hyperthyroidism and ophthalmopathy. One entry per CDR3 protein results from TCRdb running MiXCR on the multiplex PCR reads. Counted here are hundreds of thousands of distinct CDR3 sequences, more than 15% occurring once; the ten biggest clones make up about 3.5%. Source material: blood. The receptors here all came from a woman in her 40s with Graves' ophthalmopathy. Both conserved end residues are part of each CDR3. Fields, in order: V gene, D gene, J gene, clone size, CDR3 protein, CDR3 DNA. A D gene is named only where the DNA matches it firmly. Some rows have no size entry. The others give once, few or many, or a class for an expanded clone.

TRBV6-1	TRBD1	TRBJ1-6	.	CASSTTGDVSPLHF	TGTGCCAGCAGTACGACAGGGGATGTTTCACCCCTCCACTTT
TRBV6-1	.	TRBJ2-7	few	CASSVEGVHEQYF	TGTGCCAGCAGTGTTGAAGGGGTCCACGAGCAGTACTTC
TRBV12-3/TRBV12-4	.	TRBJ2-5	many	CASSSTGGMTEETQYF	TGTGCCAGCAGTTCAACCGGAGGTATGACCGAAGAGACCCAGTACTTC
TRBV18	.	TRBJ1-4	.	CASSPTGTPAGNEKLFF	TGTGCCAGCTCACCTACCGGGACTCCCGCGGGTAATGAAAAACTGTTTTTT
TRBV15	.	TRBJ1-5	few	CATSTPVQPQHF	TGTGCCACCAGCACACCAGTACAGCCCCAGCATTTT
TRBV9	.	TRBJ2-2	.	CASSAGPGRRRKSNTGELFF	TGTGCCAGCAGCGCTGGCCCCGGGCGCCGACGTAAATCGAACACCGGGGAGCTGTTTTTT
TRBV7-2	TRBD2	TRBJ2-2	.	CASSPGSGVLTGELFF	TGTGCCAGCAGCCCTGGAAGCGGGGTTCTAACCGGGGAGCTGTTTTTT
TRBV3-1	.	TRBJ1-2	.	CASSQGLVGYTF	TGTGCCAGCAGCCAGGGTTTAGTGGGCTACACCTTC
TRBV4-1	.	TRBJ1-2	few	CASSLNKMEGWNYGYTF	TGCGCCAGCAGCCTTAACAAGATGGAGGGGTGGAATTATGGCTACACCTTC
TRBV4-1	TRBD1	TRBJ2-5	.	CASSQTIGTGKETQYF	TGCGCCAGCAGCCAAACCATCGGGACAGGGAAAGAGACCCAGTACTTC
TRBV28	TRBD2	TRBJ2-7	many	CASARGGSGIYEQYF	TGTGCCAGCGCAAGAGGCGGGAGTGGTATCTACGAGCAGTACTTC
TRBV18	TRBD2	TRBJ2-3	many	CASSPGLAGDTQYF	TGTGCCAGCTCACCGGGACTAGCGGGAGATACGCAGTATTTT
TRBV20-1	TRBD1	TRBJ2-7	many	CSARGTGSYEQYF	TGCAGTGCTAGAGGGACAGGGAGCTACGAGCAGTACTTC
TRBV28	.	TRBJ1-1	many	CASSPLPGHPLGNGAEAFF	TGTGCCAGCAGCCCTCTTCCGGGACACCCTCTCGGGAATGGAGCTGAAGCTTTCTTT
TRBV5-1	.	TRBJ2-2	.	CASSLAVLNTGELFF	TGCGCCAGCAGCTTGGCCGTCTTGAACACCGGGGAGCTGTTTTTT
TRBV20-1	.	TRBJ2-5	.	CSARFRESVETQYF	TGCAGTGCTAGATTCCGAGAATCGGTGGAGACCCAGTACTTC
TRBV12-3/TRBV12-4	.	TRBJ1-5	many	CASSLSGWTNQPQHF	TGTGCCAGCAGTTTGAGTGGGTGGACGAATCAGCCCCAGCATTTT
TRBV29-1	TRBD1	TRBJ1-1	.	CSVAGQDIQGSEAFF	TGCAGCGTTGCCGGACAGGATATCCAAGGTTCTGAAGCTTTCTTT
TRBV20-1	.	TRBJ1-2	.	CSARDRPYGYTF	TGCAGTGCTAGGGACAGACCCTATGGCTACACCTTC
TRBV18	.	TRBJ2-2	many	CASSPPYSTGELFF	TGTGCCAGCTCACCACCGTACTCCACCGGGGAGCTGTTTTTT
TRBV30	TRBD2	TRBJ2-3	.	CAWRLRGKNTDTQYF	TGTGCCTGGAGGCTGCGGGGGAAAAACACAGATACGCAGTATTTT
TRBV4-1	.	TRBJ1-3	.	CASSQGSQGSGNTIYF	TGCGCCAGCAGCCAAGGAAGCCAGGGTTCAGGAAACACCATATATTTT
TRBV28	.	TRBJ1-1	many	CASSKAGGRSNTEAFF	TGTGCCAGCAGCAAGGCCGGCGGACGATCGAACACTGAAGCTTTCTTT
TRBV12-3/TRBV12-4	TRBD1	TRBJ2-3	.	CASSRDRAISSTDTQYF	TGTGCCAGCAGTCGGGACAGGGCCATTTCTAGCACAGATACGCAGTATTTT